This T cell receptor (beta chain) comes out of a study of vaccination and CD4 T cells after COVID-19 (dated by TCRdb to between 2022 and 2023). Context from the whole study: Convalescent patients had a positive SARS-CoV-2 result on nasal swab PCR, and of these patients, about ten had mild disease and one had severe disease. In 10 COVID-19 convalescent patients and several infection-naive healthy vaccine recipients, the spike-specific CD4+ TCR repertoire before mRNA vaccination was compared with the repertoire after mRNA vaccination. Post-COVID blood samples were collected from convalescent patients a median of approximately 100 days after diagnosis, with a range of roughly 30 to 161 days. Post-vaccine blood samples were collected a median of around 2.5 months after the second vaccine dose, ranging from about 13 to 250 days. Two doses of either the Pfizer-BioNTech BNT162b2 vaccine (n=8) or the Moderna mRNA-1273 vaccine (n=2) were administered to participants. The convalescent cohort comprised six males and four females, including two Hispanic individuals, seven Caucasians, two Asians and one multiracial person. Control cultures received a CEFX viral epitope pool as the positive control, an HIV-1 Nef peptide pool as the negative control, or no peptide. Overlapping spike peptide pools from SARS-CoV-2 and from the common cold coronaviruses HCoV-NL63, HCoV-OC43 and HCoV-229E were used as culture stimuli.

CDR1 and CDR2 (SQVTM, ANQGSEA) derive from the germline V gene. From the cysteine up to the phenylalanine, the CDR3 has a length of 12 residues. Only CDR3 DNA is held: 36 bases, read in frame from base 1. The germline ends are 5 bases apart after V is trimmed by 4 bases and J by 2 bases. To prepare the library, PCR was applied. DNA from cultured CD4+ T cells underwent TCR sequencing with the Oncomine TCR Beta short-read assay at the Johns Hopkins FTIC core. The QIAamp micro DNA kit was used to extract genomic DNA from the cultured CD4+ T cells. Oncomine TCR Beta libraries made from cultured CD4+ T cells were pooled using unique dual indexes and sequenced on an Illumina iSeq 100. The original methods were these. Non-productive sequences were removed, and CDR3s not starting with C, not ending with F or W, or shorter than 7 amino acids were discarded. Antigen-specific clonotypes were identified using the MANAFEST web application through comparison of peptide-stimulated wells with reference and other culture wells. For a clone to be called positive, the clone needed an FDR below 0.05, an odds ratio above 5, and a productive frequency above 0.1% in at least two of three replicate wells. A clonotype was classed as cross-reactive if the clonotype showed significant expansion both in SARS-CoV-2 spike wells and in at least one common cold coronavirus spike condition. Levenshtein distances (stringdist) and unrooted phylogenetic trees (ape) in R version 3.6.1 were used to assess CDR3 homology. The raw public data were reprocessed by TCRdb itself: fastp quality trimming at Q25, MiXCR clonotype calling, in-frame beta chains only. Identical CDR3 protein sequences are pooled into one entry, listed with their most common genes and DNA. TCRdb's processing, not the study's, gives the V and J calls here. The sample profile shows over 13,000 distinct CDR3 sequences; over 20% of them were found once. The biggest ten clones account for about 16% of the sample.

Overall study results and their limits: Relatively few convalescent patients were included in the study, and early timepoints after natural infection were not analyzed. Of the vaccine-specific clones in convalescent patients, 304 of 307, or nearly all, reacted only to SARS-CoV-2 spike and did not cross-react with common cold coronaviruses. In convalescent patients, a median roughly 86% of post-vaccine SARS-CoV-2-reactive clones were detected only after vaccination, suggesting vaccine-specific priming. The median number of SARS-CoV-2-reactive clonotypes rose from 21 after infection to a few dozen after vaccination, but the change was not significant.

This clonotype appeared a few times. Its antigen specificity is not known. Base qualities are not recorded, but no much larger clone differs from it by a single base. According to the study, the label for this sample's treatment or condition signals: roughly 10-day PBMC culture with coronavirus spike peptide pools or control peptides (ViraFEST assay). The ViraFEST assay, used in the study, expanded antigen-specific T cells with peptide pools and then identified the expanded clonotypes through TCR sequencing. The convalescent patients' positive SARS-CoV-2 PCR tests fell between March and December 2020, which was before the Alpha, Beta and Delta variants emerged in the United States. Each well held about 2 million PBMCs cultured in IMDM containing around 5% human AB serum and approximately 9.8 IU/ml IL-2, with approximately 9.2 ug/ml peptide pools added. Half of the culture medium was replaced with fresh IL-2-containing medium on days 3 and 7. After around 11 days of culture, CD4+ T cells were isolated by negative selection using the EasySep CD4+ T cell isolation kit. Ficoll-Paque Plus gradient centrifugation was used to isolate PBMCs from whole blood, and the isolated PBMCs were then either used fresh or cryopreserved at -140C. Culture conditions were generally each tested in triplicate wells.

Material: cultured CD4+ T cells from blood. Recombination joined TRBV29-1 with TRBJ2-2; there is no confident call for the D gene. The clonotype originates from a human donor with COVID-19. DNA sequence: TGCAGCGTTGGACCAAACACCGGGGAGCTGTTTTTT. Its coded protein is CSVGPNTGELFF.